The rows below give T cell receptor beta chains drawn from one sample of a study of CD8+ T cells in alopecia areata. The protocol was immunoSEQ multiplex PCR, while the TCRdb copy is restricted to in-frame clones and leaves out a portion. The sample lists 150,000 or so clones; 40% to 50% were seen once. The sequencing sample was made of CD4+ T cells sorted from blood. Every receptor here comes from a human donor with alopecia areata. Each CDR3 is given with its conserved first and last residue. D genes are given only for firm matches. Rows give clone size only sometimes, using once, few, many, or a class for an expanded clone.

d_call: .; j_call: TRBJ2-7; clone_size: few; v_call: TRBV7-8; cdr3_length: 13; cdr3_nt: TGTGCCAGCAGCTTAGCGTTGGGGTACGAGCAGTACTTC; cdr3_aa: CASSLALGYEQYF
d_call: TRBD1; j_call: TRBJ2-5; clone_size: .; v_call: TRBV14; cdr3_length: 14; cdr3_nt: TGTGCCAGCAGCCCTCGGACAGGGCGAGAGACCCAGTACTTC; cdr3_aa: CASSPRTGRETQYF
d_call: .; j_call: TRBJ2-1; clone_size: .; v_call: TRBV6-5; cdr3_length: 14; cdr3_nt: TGTGCCAGCAGTGGACGCCCCCTCGGCAATGAGCAGTTCTTC; cdr3_aa: CASSGRPLGNEQFF
d_call: .; j_call: TRBJ2-5; clone_size: .; v_call: TRBV5-4; cdr3_length: 15; cdr3_nt: TGTGCCAGCAGGAAGTTAGGTAGGAGTAAAGAGACCCAGTACTTC; cdr3_aa: CASRKLGRSKETQYF
d_call: TRBD2; j_call: TRBJ2-7; clone_size: .; v_call: TRBV29-1; cdr3_length: 15; cdr3_nt: TGCAGCGTTGTATTCTTAGCGGGAGCCCCCTACGAGCAGTACTTC; cdr3_aa: CSVVFLAGAPYEQYF
d_call: .; j_call: TRBJ1-1; clone_size: .; v_call: TRBV29-1; cdr3_length: 15; cdr3_nt: TGCAGCGTTGACGAACGGGGGCGGGGATGGCCTGAAGCTTTCTTT; cdr3_aa: CSVDERGRGWPEAFF
d_call: TRBD1; j_call: TRBJ2-1; clone_size: .; v_call: TRBV28; cdr3_length: 15; cdr3_nt: TGTGCCAGCCAACACGGGGACAGGGGATACAATGAGCAGTTCTTC; cdr3_aa: CASQHGDRGYNEQFF
d_call: .; j_call: TRBJ2-1; clone_size: .; v_call: TRBV5-1; cdr3_length: 15; cdr3_nt: TGCGCCAGCAGCTTGGTTCTTGACTACCGCAATGAGCAGTTCTTC; cdr3_aa: CASSLVLDYRNEQFF
d_call: TRBD1; j_call: TRBJ2-1; clone_size: .; v_call: TRBV6-1; cdr3_length: 13; cdr3_nt: TGTGCCAGCAGTCAACAGGGGAGTGGTGAGCAGTTCTTC; cdr3_aa: CASSQQGSGEQFF
d_call: .; j_call: TRBJ1-5; clone_size: few; v_call: TRBV23-1; cdr3_length: 14; cdr3_nt: TGCGCCAGCAAATACCACATGTCAGGTCAGCCCCAGCATTTT; cdr3_aa: CASKYHMSGQPQHF
d_call: .; j_call: TRBJ1-5; clone_size: .; v_call: TRBV28; cdr3_length: 15; cdr3_nt: TGTGCCAGCACCCCCAACGAGGGTCCAAACGGGCCCCAGCATTTT; cdr3_aa: CASTPNEGPNGPQHF
d_call: .; j_call: TRBJ2-6; clone_size: .; v_call: TRBV4-1; cdr3_length: 13; cdr3_nt: TGCGCCAGCAGCCAATATGTGGTAAACGTCCTGACTTTC; cdr3_aa: CASSQYVVNVLTF
d_call: .; j_call: TRBJ2-2; clone_size: .; v_call: TRBV4-2; cdr3_length: 15; cdr3_nt: TGTGCCAGCAGCCAAGAATCACGAGCAAACGGGGAGCTGTTTTTT; cdr3_aa: CASSQESRANGELFF
d_call: .; j_call: TRBJ2-7; clone_size: few; v_call: TRBV5-1; cdr3_length: 15; cdr3_nt: TGCGCCAGCAGCTTGGATCCAGGGCTCTCCTACGAGCAGTACTTC; cdr3_aa: CASSLDPGLSYEQYF
d_call: TRBD2; j_call: TRBJ2-5; clone_size: few; v_call: TRBV7-9; cdr3_length: 15; cdr3_nt: TGTGCCAGCAGCCTGGGACTAGCCTCCCAAGAGACCCAGTACTTC; cdr3_aa: CASSLGLASQETQYF
d_call: .; j_call: TRBJ2-3; clone_size: .; v_call: TRBV28; cdr3_length: 15; cdr3_nt: TGTGCCAGCAGTCAAGGGGGTCTCAGACTAGATACGCAGTATTTT; cdr3_aa: CASSQGGLRLDTQYF
d_call: .; j_call: TRBJ2-7; clone_size: .; v_call: TRBV5-1; cdr3_length: 13; cdr3_nt: TGCGCCAGCAGCTTTACAGACTCCTACGAGCAGTACTTC; cdr3_aa: CASSFTDSYEQYF
d_call: .; j_call: TRBJ1-5; clone_size: .; v_call: TRBV6-6; cdr3_length: 14; cdr3_nt: TGTGCCAGCAGTTACTCGTCAGTGGGCCAGCCCCAGCATTTT; cdr3_aa: CASSYSSVGQPQHF
d_call: TRBD2; j_call: TRBJ2-7; clone_size: .; v_call: TRBV30; cdr3_length: 14; cdr3_nt: TGTGCCTGGAGTCCACTAGCGGGAGTCAACGAGCAGTACTTC; cdr3_aa: CAWSPLAGVNEQYF
d_call: .; j_call: TRBJ1-2; clone_size: few; v_call: TRBV19; cdr3_length: 14; cdr3_nt: TGTGCCAGTAGGGTGGACACGGGCAACTATGGCTACACCTTC; cdr3_aa: CASRVDTGNYGYTF
d_call: TRBD1; j_call: TRBJ1-4; clone_size: .; v_call: TRBV25-1; cdr3_length: 16; cdr3_nt: TGTGCCAGCAGTGGATCAGGGACAGGCAGGAATGAAAAACTGTTTTTT; cdr3_aa: CASSGSGTGRNEKLFF
d_call: .; j_call: TRBJ1-1; clone_size: .; v_call: TRBV29-1; cdr3_length: 11; cdr3_nt: TGCAGCGTTGAAGAGCCCGGAGAAGCTTTCTTT; cdr3_aa: CSVEEPGEAFF
d_call: TRBD1; j_call: TRBJ2-3; clone_size: .; v_call: TRBV5-6; cdr3_length: 16; cdr3_nt: TGTGCCAGCAGCTACGACAGGGGGCTAGACACAGATACGCAGTATTTT; cdr3_aa: CASSYDRGLDTDTQYF
d_call: .; j_call: TRBJ2-3; clone_size: few; v_call: TRBV11-2; cdr3_length: 14; cdr3_nt: TGTGCCAGCAGCTTAGATCCCGGGGTGGATACGCAGTATTTT; cdr3_aa: CASSLDPGVDTQYF
d_call: .; j_call: TRBJ2-3; clone_size: .; v_call: TRBV28; cdr3_length: 16; cdr3_nt: TGTGCCAGCAGTACAGGATGGACAGCGGACACAGATACGCAGTATTTT; cdr3_aa: CASSTGWTADTDTQYF
d_call: .; j_call: TRBJ2-4; clone_size: .; v_call: TRBV6-5; cdr3_length: 13; cdr3_nt: TGTGCCAGCAAGGAGACAGCCAAAAACATTCAGTACTTC; cdr3_aa: CASKETAKNIQYF
d_call: .; j_call: TRBJ1-1; clone_size: few; v_call: TRBV7-3; cdr3_length: 15; cdr3_nt: TGTGCCAGCAGCTTAGTCGGGGTAGAGGGCACTGAAGCTTTCTTT; cdr3_aa: CASSLVGVEGTEAFF
d_call: .; j_call: TRBJ2-5; clone_size: few; v_call: TRBV21-1; cdr3_length: 16; cdr3_nt: TGTGCCAGCAGCAAAACAGGGAGGAGAGAGCAAGAGACCCAGTACTTC; cdr3_aa: CASSKTGRREQETQYF
d_call: TRBD1; j_call: TRBJ1-1; clone_size: few; v_call: TRBV6-6; cdr3_length: 16; cdr3_nt: TGTGCCAGCAGCGAGCCGACAGGGGGCCTGAACACTGAAGCTTTCTTT; cdr3_aa: CASSEPTGGLNTEAFF
d_call: .; j_call: TRBJ1-5; clone_size: .; v_call: TRBV12-5; cdr3_length: 18; cdr3_nt: TGTGCTAGTGGTTTGGTTACTAATCCGGGACGGAGTAATCAGCCCCAGCATTTT; cdr3_aa: CASGLVTNPGRSNQPQHF
d_call: TRBD1; j_call: TRBJ2-7; clone_size: .; v_call: TRBV29-1; cdr3_length: 13; cdr3_nt: TGCAGCGCACTAGGACAGGGATTCTACGAGCAGTACTTC; cdr3_aa: CSALGQGFYEQYF
d_call: TRBD1; j_call: TRBJ1-1; clone_size: .; v_call: TRBV27; cdr3_length: 16; cdr3_nt: TGTGCCAGCAGCCGAGAGGTGGGCAGGGGGGACACTGAAGCTTTCTTT; cdr3_aa: CASSREVGRGDTEAFF
d_call: TRBD2; j_call: TRBJ2-1; clone_size: .; v_call: TRBV7-3; cdr3_length: 15; cdr3_nt: TGTGCCAGCAGCATGACTAGCGGGACCTACAATGAGCAGTTCTTC; cdr3_aa: CASSMTSGTYNEQFF
d_call: .; j_call: TRBJ1-2; clone_size: .; v_call: TRBV29-1; cdr3_length: 11; cdr3_nt: TGCAGCGTTGAGTGGACGAGTGGCTACACCTTC; cdr3_aa: CSVEWTSGYTF
d_call: .; j_call: TRBJ2-1; clone_size: few; v_call: TRBV7-8; cdr3_length: 13; cdr3_nt: TGTGCCAGCAGCTTAGTTGGTCAGAATGAGCAGTTCTTC; cdr3_aa: CASSLVGQNEQFF
d_call: TRBD1; j_call: TRBJ2-7; clone_size: few; v_call: TRBV7-2; cdr3_length: 15; cdr3_nt: TGTGCCAGCAGCCTGACAGGGGCCCCGACCAACGAGCAGTACTTC; cdr3_aa: CASSLTGAPTNEQYF
d_call: TRBD1; j_call: TRBJ1-2; clone_size: once; v_call: TRBV29-1; cdr3_length: 13; cdr3_nt: TGCAGCTTCGGGACAGCCCCGTCCTATGGCTACACCTTC; cdr3_aa: CSFGTAPSYGYTF
d_call: .; j_call: TRBJ2-5; clone_size: .; v_call: TRBV7-9; cdr3_length: 15; cdr3_nt: TGTGCCAGCAGCCGGGGCGGGGGCACCGAAGAGACCCAGTACTTC; cdr3_aa: CASSRGGGTEETQYF
d_call: TRBD1; j_call: TRBJ2-7; clone_size: few; v_call: TRBV29-1; cdr3_length: 13; cdr3_nt: TGCAGCGTCGGGAAGGGACAGTCCTACGAGCAGTACTTC; cdr3_aa: CSVGKGQSYEQYF
d_call: .; j_call: TRBJ1-5; clone_size: few; v_call: TRBV5-1; cdr3_length: 13; cdr3_nt: TGCGCCAGCAGCTTGGACTTCAATCAGCCCCAGCATTTT; cdr3_aa: CASSLDFNQPQHF
d_call: .; j_call: TRBJ1-2; clone_size: .; v_call: TRBV29-1; cdr3_length: 12; cdr3_nt: TGCAGCGTTGAATCCAGGGCGACGAGGTACACCTTC; cdr3_aa: CSVESRATRYTF
d_call: .; j_call: TRBJ2-7; clone_size: .; v_call: TRBV11-2; cdr3_length: 14; cdr3_nt: TGTGCCAGCAGCAAGGGGCCCCTATCCTACGAGCAGTACTTC; cdr3_aa: CASSKGPLSYEQYF
d_call: .; j_call: TRBJ2-5; clone_size: .; v_call: TRBV18; cdr3_length: 14; cdr3_nt: TGTGCCAGCTCACCTGCCGGGAACCAAGAGACCCAGTACTTC; cdr3_aa: CASSPAGNQETQYF
d_call: .; j_call: TRBJ1-1; clone_size: .; v_call: TRBV10-3; cdr3_length: 14; cdr3_nt: TGTGCCATCAGTGAGTCTCAACAACACACTGAAGCTTTCTTT; cdr3_aa: CAISESQQHTEAFF
d_call: .; j_call: TRBJ2-1; clone_size: few; v_call: TRBV6-5; cdr3_length: 14; cdr3_nt: TGTGCCAGCAGTGCCATAGGTGGAGTCGATGAGCAGTTCTTC; cdr3_aa: CASSAIGGVDEQFF
d_call: TRBD1; j_call: TRBJ1-1; clone_size: .; v_call: TRBV6-5; cdr3_length: 11; cdr3_nt: TGTGCCAGCAGCGCAGGGGGGTGGGCTTTCTTT; cdr3_aa: CASSAGGWAFF
d_call: .; j_call: TRBJ2-7; clone_size: few; v_call: TRBV27; cdr3_length: 14; cdr3_nt: TGTGCCAGCAGTTTAACCGCTACGTCCTACGAGCAGTACTTC; cdr3_aa: CASSLTATSYEQYF
d_call: TRBD1; j_call: TRBJ2-7; clone_size: .; v_call: TRBV2; cdr3_length: 15; cdr3_nt: TGTGCCAGCAGATTCCCGGGACAGCCCCCCTACGAGCAGTACTTC; cdr3_aa: CASRFPGQPPYEQYF
d_call: .; j_call: TRBJ1-4; clone_size: few; v_call: TRBV18; cdr3_length: 16; cdr3_nt: TGTGCCAGCTCAGACAGGATCATAACGAATAATGAAAAACTGTTTTTT; cdr3_aa: CASSDRIITNNEKLFF
d_call: TRBD1; j_call: TRBJ2-7; clone_size: .; v_call: TRBV18; cdr3_length: 13; cdr3_nt: TGTGCCAGCTCACTGGACAGGGCCCACGAGCAGTACTTC; cdr3_aa: CASSLDRAHEQYF
d_call: .; j_call: TRBJ2-6; clone_size: few; v_call: TRBV28; cdr3_length: 15; cdr3_nt: TGTGCCAGCAGTTCTACAGGGTCTGGGGCCAACGTCCTGACTTTC; cdr3_aa: CASSSTGSGANVLTF
d_call: TRBD1; j_call: TRBJ1-2; clone_size: .; v_call: TRBV6-5; cdr3_length: 15; cdr3_nt: TGTGCCAGCAGTTCCCCTACTACAGGGGTCTATGGCTACACCTTC; cdr3_aa: CASSSPTTGVYGYTF
d_call: .; j_call: TRBJ1-1; clone_size: few; v_call: TRBV9; cdr3_length: 13; cdr3_nt: TGTGCCAGCAGCGTGGGTGGAAGCACTGAAGCTTTCTTT; cdr3_aa: CASSVGGSTEAFF
d_call: .; j_call: TRBJ2-5; clone_size: .; v_call: TRBV29-1; cdr3_length: 11; cdr3_nt: TGCAGCGTCGGGGATCAAGAGACCCAGTACTTC; cdr3_aa: CSVGDQETQYF
d_call: TRBD1; j_call: TRBJ1-1; clone_size: .; v_call: TRBV7-9; cdr3_length: 18; cdr3_nt: TGTGCCAGCAGCTTACCTCAGGACAGGGGGCTTAGGAACACTGAAGCTTTCTTT; cdr3_aa: CASSLPQDRGLRNTEAFF
d_call: .; j_call: TRBJ1-4; clone_size: few; v_call: TRBV7-9; cdr3_length: 13; cdr3_nt: TGTGCCAGCAGCTTAGGTTCCTTTGAAAAACTGTTTTTT; cdr3_aa: CASSLGSFEKLFF